Presented here are 4 T cell receptor beta chains from one specimen sequenced in a study of blood T cell repertoires in COVID-19. TCRdb keeps only in-frame clones here, not all; method: immunoSEQ multiplex PCR. This table holds roughly 250,000 clones, around 85% found once. What was sequenced was PBMCs or T cells enriched from blood (not recorded which). These receptors came from a woman in her thirties or forties with acute COVID-19.

The chain combines TRBV10-3 with TRBJ1-1; D not resolved. Germline loops: CDR1 ENHRY, CDR2 SYGVKD. Trimming cost V 8 bases and J 0 bases, with 10 bases left between them. The CDR3 totals 13 residues. The DNA of the CDR3 is TGTGCCATCCGCGAGCTAATGAACACTGAAGCTTTCTTT. It encodes CAIRELMNTEAFF.

The chain uses TRBV11-1 and TRBJ1-1, with 7 bases identical to TRBD1. V was pared by 2 bases and J by 5 bases, with 8 bases of the junction left unmatched. From germline, CDR1 is SGHAT and CDR2 FQDESV (reference sequence). The CDR3 covers 15 residues. The CDR3 loop is CASSLLLGQATEAFF. The DNA for the CDR3 is TGTGCCAGCAGCTTACTCTTAGGACAGGCTACTGAAGCTTTCTTT.

This clone has just one count. The gene calls are TRBV27 and TRBJ2-1; D gene unclear. The ends were cut back, 0 bases at V and 0 bases at J, with 6 bases in the middle. CDR1 is MNHEY and CDR2 is SMNVEV in the germline V gene (reference sequence). The CDR3 length is 15 residues. The CDR3, as DNA: TGTGCCAGCAGTTTATCCCTGAGCTCCTACAATGAGCAGTTCTTC. As protein: CASSLSLSSYNEQFF.

Note on this clone: In the same sample, other DNA sequences code for this CDR3. V is TRBV19 and J is TRBJ2-3; TRBD2 agrees at 9 bases. The CDR3 spans 14 residues. CDR1 is LNHDA, CDR2 SQIVND, per germline (reference sequence). Losses at the gene ends were 3 bases for V and 3 bases for J; bases not matched to a gene: 1. In nucleotides, the CDR3 is TGTGCCAGTAGTATCGGACTAGCGACAGATACGCAGTATTTT. Protein product: CASSIGLATDTQYF.